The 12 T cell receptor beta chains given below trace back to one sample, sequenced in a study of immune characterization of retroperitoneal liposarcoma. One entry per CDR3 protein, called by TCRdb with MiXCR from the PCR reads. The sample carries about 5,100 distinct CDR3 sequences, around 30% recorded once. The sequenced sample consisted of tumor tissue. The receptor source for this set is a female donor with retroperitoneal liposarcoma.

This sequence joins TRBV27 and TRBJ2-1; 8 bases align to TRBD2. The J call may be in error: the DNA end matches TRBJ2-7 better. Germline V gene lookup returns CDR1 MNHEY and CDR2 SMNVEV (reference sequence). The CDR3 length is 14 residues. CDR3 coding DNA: TGTGCCAGCAGTTTATCTGCGGGAGGCTACGAGCAGTACTTC. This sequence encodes CASSLSAGGYEQYF.

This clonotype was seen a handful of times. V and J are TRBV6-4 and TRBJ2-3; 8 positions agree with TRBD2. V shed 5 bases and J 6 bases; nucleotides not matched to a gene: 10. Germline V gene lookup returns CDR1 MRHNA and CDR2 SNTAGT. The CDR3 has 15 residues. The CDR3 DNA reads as TGTGCCAGCAGTCCGGGAGGGCCGGGAGAGGATACGCAGTATTTT. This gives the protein CASSPGGPGEDTQYF.

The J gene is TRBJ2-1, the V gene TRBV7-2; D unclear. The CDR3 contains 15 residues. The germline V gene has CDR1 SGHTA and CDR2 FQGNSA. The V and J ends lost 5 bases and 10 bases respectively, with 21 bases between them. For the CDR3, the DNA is TGTGCCAGCAGCCCCCCCTACCACGCATCCTACGAGCAGTTCTTC. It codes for CASSPPYHASYEQFF. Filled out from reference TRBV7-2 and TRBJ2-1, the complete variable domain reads GAGVSQSPSNKVTEKGKDVELRCDPISGHTALYWYRQSLGQGLEFLIYFQGNSAPDKSGLPSDRFSAERTGGSVSTLTIQRTQQEDSAVYLCASSPPYHASYEQFFGPGTRLTVL.

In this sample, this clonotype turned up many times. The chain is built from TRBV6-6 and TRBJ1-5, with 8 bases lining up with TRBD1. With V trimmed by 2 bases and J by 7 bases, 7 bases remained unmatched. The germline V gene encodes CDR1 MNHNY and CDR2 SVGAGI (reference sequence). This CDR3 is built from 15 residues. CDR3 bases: TGTGCCAGCAGTTACGCTGCAGGGGGCGTCCAGCCCCAGCATTTT. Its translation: CASSYAAGGVQPQHF.

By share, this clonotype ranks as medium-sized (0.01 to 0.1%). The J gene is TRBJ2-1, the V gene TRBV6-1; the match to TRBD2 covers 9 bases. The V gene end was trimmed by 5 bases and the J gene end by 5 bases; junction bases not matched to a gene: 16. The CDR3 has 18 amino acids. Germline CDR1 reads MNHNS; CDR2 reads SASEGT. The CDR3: CASSPRGAWASGNNEQFF. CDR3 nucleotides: TGTGCCAGCAGTCCTAGAGGGGCTTGGGCTAGCGGGAACAATGAGCAGTTCTTC.

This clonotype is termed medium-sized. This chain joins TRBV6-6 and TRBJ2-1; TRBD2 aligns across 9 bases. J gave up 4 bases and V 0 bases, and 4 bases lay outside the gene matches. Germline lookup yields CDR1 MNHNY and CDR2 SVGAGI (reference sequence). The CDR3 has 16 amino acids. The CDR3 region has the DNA TGTGCCAGCAGTTACTCGCCGACTAGCGGTTACAATGAGCAGTTCTTC. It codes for CASSYSPTSGYNEQFF.

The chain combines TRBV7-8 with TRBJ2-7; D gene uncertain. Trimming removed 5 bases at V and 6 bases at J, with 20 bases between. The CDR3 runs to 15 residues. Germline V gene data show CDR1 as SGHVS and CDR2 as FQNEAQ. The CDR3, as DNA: TGTGCCAGCAGCGTCCGGGCGACCGAGGTCGGCGAGCAGTACTTC. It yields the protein CASSVRATEVGEQYF.

The CDR3 sequence: CASSPGRLGFNTGELFF. In DNA, the CDR3 is TGTGCCAGCAGCCCTGGACGCTTAGGATTTAACACCGGGGAGCTGTTTTTT. V is TRBV14 and J is TRBJ2-2; D call uncertain. The CDR3 is 17 amino acids. Germline-derived CDR1 and CDR2 are SGHDN and FVKESK. V lost 4 bases to trimming and J lost 2 bases, with 17 bases between them. Supplemented by reference TRBV14 and TRBJ2-2, the full variable domain reads EAGVTQFPSHSVIEKGQTVTLRCDPISGHDNLYWYRRVMGKEIKFLLHFVKESKQDESGMPNNRFLAERTGGTYSTLKVQPAELEDSGVYFCASSPGRLGFNTGELFFGEGSRLTVL.

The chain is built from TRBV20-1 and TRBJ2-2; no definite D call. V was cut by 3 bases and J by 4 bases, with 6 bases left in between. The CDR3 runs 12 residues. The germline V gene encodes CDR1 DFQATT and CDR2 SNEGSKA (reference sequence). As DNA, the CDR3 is TGCAGTGCTAGCCAACCCACCGGGGAGCTGTTTTTT. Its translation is CSASQPTGELFF.

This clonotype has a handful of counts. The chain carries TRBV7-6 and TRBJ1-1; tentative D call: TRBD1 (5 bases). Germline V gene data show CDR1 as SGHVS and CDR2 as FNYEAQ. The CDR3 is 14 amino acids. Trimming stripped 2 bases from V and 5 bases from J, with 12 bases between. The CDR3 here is CASSLIQGDTEAFF. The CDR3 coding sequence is TGTGCCAGCAGCTTAATTCAGGGCGATACTGAAGCTTTCTTT.

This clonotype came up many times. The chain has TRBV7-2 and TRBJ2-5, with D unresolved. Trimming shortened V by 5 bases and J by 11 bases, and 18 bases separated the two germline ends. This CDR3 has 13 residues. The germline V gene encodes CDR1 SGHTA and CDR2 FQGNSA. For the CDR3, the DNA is TGTGCCAGCAGCCATTATAACTACAATGAGCAGTACTTC. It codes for CASSHYNYNEQYF.

CDR3 coding DNA: TGCGCCAGCAGCCAAGATCTTCAGGGAAGCAATGAGCAGTTCTTC. Amino acids: CASSQDLQGSNEQFF. This chain links TRBV4-1 with TRBJ2-1; tentative D call: TRBD1 (5 bases). V dropped 0 bases and J dropped 6 bases, with 12 bases sitting between them. The CDR3 runs to 15 residues. Germline V gene data show CDR1 as MGHRA and CDR2 as YSYEKL.